These 27 T cell receptor beta chains share one sample of origin, sequenced in a study of neoadjuvant anti-PD-1 for oral cavity cancer. Method: immunoSEQ multiplex PCR; TCRdb's copy keeps in-frame clones and lacks some. The sample has some 11,000 clones, over 40% seen once. Specimen: tumor tissue, collected before nivolumab (anti-PD-1) treatment. These receptors were taken from a person aged 40-85 years with oral cavity squamous cell carcinoma.

The rearrangement uses TRBV4-3 and TRBJ2-5; TRBD2 is a possible D gene (6 bases). The length of the CDR3 is 15 residues. V lost 4 bases to trimming and J lost 1 base, with 13 bases between them. Germline V gene lookup returns CDR1 LGHNA and CDR2 YSLEER. Here the CDR3 reads CASSRLGGSQETQYF. Written as DNA, the CDR3 is TGCGCCAGCAGCCGACTAGGAGGGTCCCAAGAGACCCAGTACTTC.

In its sample, this clone ranks as medium-sized (0.01 to 0.1%). The CDR3 here is CASSQDRVRVGSEKLFF. CDR3 in DNA: TGCGCCAGCAGCCAAGATCGAGTCAGGGTCGGGAGTGAAAAACTGTTTTTT. The chain recombines TRBV4-1 with TRBJ1-4; TRBD1 might be the D (5 bases). The V and J ends lost 0 bases and 7 bases respectively, with 18 bases between them. The CDR3 totals 17 residues. From germline, CDR1 is MGHRA and CDR2 YSYEKL.

This clone was seen more than once but under ten times. This chain uses TRBV5-5 with TRBJ1-5; TRBD1 is a possible D gene (5 bases). Germline lookup yields CDR1 SGHKS and CDR2 YYEKEE (reference sequence). V dropped 4 bases and J dropped 8 bases, with 16 bases sitting between them. The CDR3 contains 14 residues. The CDR3 DNA is TGTGCCAGCAGCACGGTGGGGGGGACGGAGCCCCAGCATTTT. Translation gives CASSTVGGTEPQHF.

The rearrangement joins TRBV9 to TRBJ1-1; 11 nucleotides line up with TRBD1. V was clipped by 3 bases and J by 3 bases; unmatched bases: 7. The germline gives CDR1 SGDLS, CDR2 YYNGEE. The CDR3 extends over 16 amino acids. The chain's CDR3 is CASSGAGQGADTEAFF. The CDR3 DNA reads TGTGCCAGCAGCGGAGCAGGACAGGGGGCTGACACTGAAGCTTTCTTT.

The chain employs TRBV5-4 and TRBJ2-7, with D possibly TRBD2 on 5 matching bases. The germline gives CDR1 SGHNT, CDR2 YYREEE (reference sequence). This CDR3 spans 13 amino acids. The V gene lost 4 bases and the J gene lost 5 bases, with 13 bases spanning the gap. The CDR3 sequence: CASSRGDFHEQYF. Here the CDR3 DNA reads TGTGCCAGCAGCCGGGGAGACTTCCACGAGCAGTACTTC.

The CDR3 DNA follows: TGTGCCTGGAATGAGGGGGCAGGAAACACCATATATTTT. Amino acid sequence: CAWNEGAGNTIYF. The chain uses TRBV30 and TRBJ1-3; the match to TRBD1 covers 7 bases. Germline CDR1 GTSNPN, CDR2 SVGIG (reference sequence). This CDR3 has 13 residues. V was pared by 4 bases and J by 4 bases, with 4 bases of the junction left unmatched.

V and J are TRBV19 and TRBJ2-3; a weak D match, TRBD1 (6 bases). Trimming shortened V by 5 bases and J by 1 base, and 13 bases separated the two germline ends. Per the germline V gene, CDR1 is LNHDA and CDR2 is SQIVND (reference sequence). The CDR3 is 15 amino acids. In DNA, the CDR3 is TGTGCCAGTAGTTACAGGGTTTCTGGCACAGATACGCAGTATTTT. Its protein is CASSYRVSGTDTQYF. Drawing the rest from reference TRBV19 and TRBJ2-3, the complete variable domain is DGGITQSPKYLFRKEGQNVTLSCEQNLNHDAMYWYRQDPGQGLRLIYYSQIVNDFQKGDIAEGYSVSREKKESFPLTVTSAQKNPTAFYLCASSYRVSGTDTQYFGPGTRLTVL.

The V call is TRBV20-1, the J call TRBJ1-2; D is unclear. Per germline, CDR1 DFQATT and CDR2 SNEGSKA (reference sequence). The CDR3 is 11 amino acids. Trimming removed 6 bases at V and 2 bases at J, with 7 bases between. The CDR3 coding sequence is TGCAGTGCAAATTCAAACTATGGCTACACCTTC. Protein sequence: CSANSNYGYTF.

The chain is built from TRBV9 and TRBJ2-3, with D possibly being TRBD1 (5 bases). The CDR3 is made up of 15 amino acids. The germline V gene encodes CDR1 SGDLS and CDR2 YYNGEE. The germline V and J ends were trimmed by 0 bases and 0 bases, with 8 bases remaining between them. CDR3 in amino acids: CASSVEGRSTDTQYF. The CDR3 nucleotides read TGTGCCAGCAGCGTAGAGGGGCGCAGCACAGATACGCAGTATTTT.

In this sample, this clone turned up a few times. The chain uses TRBV6-5 and TRBJ2-7; D assignment may be TRBD1 or TRBD2 (5 bases each). Deletions cut 0 bases from V and 3 bases from J, with 12 bases between. Germline V gene sequence: CDR1 MNHEY, CDR2 SVGAGI. CDR3 length: 15 amino acids. The CDR3 DNA reads TGTGCCAGCAGTTACTCGATGGGGGAAAGCTACGAGCAGTACTTC. The encoded protein is CASSYSMGESYEQYF.

This clone was picked up one time. This chain links TRBV19 with TRBJ1-5, with 9 positions matching TRBD1. The CDR3 is 15 residues long. CDR1 LNHDA and CDR2 SQIVND come from the germline V gene (reference sequence). The J segment lost 9 bases and the V segment lost 4 bases, leaving 10 bases of the junction unmatched. The CDR3 protein is CASSRSGTGQVPQHF. The CDR3 DNA reads as TGTGCCAGTAGTAGGTCGGGGACAGGGCAAGTGCCCCAGCATTTT.

There are a few counts of this clone. V is TRBV7-2 and J is TRBJ1-2; D is ambiguous. CDR3 length equals 15 residues. V lost 5 bases and J 2 bases, leaving 15 bases between the germline ends. CDR1 is SGHTA and CDR2 is FQGNSA in the germline V gene. The CDR3 spells CASSRRAGENYGYTF. CDR3 DNA sequence: TGTGCCAGCAGCCGGCGGGCGGGAGAGAACTATGGCTACACCTTC.

The chain couples TRBV7-6 to TRBJ1-1; D may be TRBD1 (6 bases). Trimming cost V 5 bases and J 4 bases, with 14 bases left between them. CDR3 size: 14 residues. The germline gives CDR1 SGHVS, CDR2 FNYEAQ. The CDR3 coding sequence is TGTGCCAGCAGCCAGACAGGAGGGGGCACTGAAGCTTTCTTT. Its translation: CASSQTGGGTEAFF.

The gene calls are TRBV5-1 and TRBJ2-3; maybe TRBD2 (5 bases). The CDR3 extends over 16 amino acids. Germline-derived CDR1 and CDR2 are SGHRS and YFSETQ. The V gene lost 2 bases and the J gene lost 4 bases, with 17 bases spanning the gap. The CDR3 protein is CASSFLGPSQADTQYF. CDR3 coding DNA: TGCGCCAGCAGCTTCTTAGGACCTAGCCAGGCAGATACGCAGTATTTT.

The V and J genes are TRBV6-1 and TRBJ2-3, with D perhaps TRBD1 (5 bases). Trimming shortened V by 3 bases and J by 3 bases, and 7 bases separated the two germline ends. CDR3 length: 13 residues. The germline gives CDR1 MNHNS, CDR2 SASEGT. This CDR3 is CASSDRETDTQYF. The CDR3 DNA sequence: TGTGCCAGCAGTGACAGGGAAACAGATACGCAGTATTTT.

This clone was seen more than once but under ten times. The rearrangement uses TRBV4-2 and TRBJ1-1, with 8 nucleotides matching TRBD1. V lost 1 base to trimming and J lost 4 bases; unmatched junction nucleotides: 8. This CDR3 comprises 16 residues. CDR1 and CDR2 (germline): LGHNA, YNFKEQ. The CDR3: CASSQVNRGTFTEAFF. CDR3 bases: TGTGCCAGCAGCCAAGTGAACAGGGGGACATTCACTGAAGCTTTCTTT.

In its sample, this clone was seen a few times. V gene TRBV5-1 combines with J gene TRBJ1-1; TRBD1 agrees at 7 bases. Germline V gene data show CDR1 as SGHRS and CDR2 as YFSETQ. The CDR3 totals 15 residues. The V gene end was trimmed by 3 bases and the J gene end by 0 bases; junction bases not matched to a gene: 5. DNA for the CDR3: TGCGCCAGCAGCTCTGCCGACAGGGTGAACACTGAAGCTTTCTTT. This translates into CASSSADRVNTEAFF.

By share, this clone ranks as medium-sized. This chain connects TRBV28 to TRBJ1-2; 8 nucleotides line up with TRBD1. V trimming: 5 bases; J trimming: 4 bases; junction bases outside the gene matches: 12. The CDR3 contains 16 residues. Germline V CDR1 and CDR2: MDHEN, SYDVKM. The CDR3 loop is CASSRPGQGLRYGYTF. The CDR3 DNA reads as TGTGCCAGCAGTCGACCCGGACAGGGCCTACGCTATGGCTACACCTTC.

The sample holds a few counts of this clone. The chain recombines TRBV6-6 with TRBJ2-3, with TRBD2 matching 14 bases. V shed 6 bases, J shed 3 bases, and the junction held 5 bases outside the gene matches. The CDR3 has 16 residues. The germline gives CDR1 MNHNY, CDR2 SVGAGI (reference sequence). CDR3 coding DNA: TGTGCCAGCAGCCTCGGACTAGCGGGGGGTACAGATACGCAGTATTTT. Translated: CASSLGLAGGTDTQYF.

This chain connects TRBV7-9 to TRBJ2-3; no clear D gene. From germline, CDR1 is SEHNR and CDR2 FQNEAQ (reference sequence). V was clipped by 5 bases and J by 6 bases, with 18 bases between them. This CDR3 spans 15 amino acids. CDR3 in DNA: TGTGCCAGCAGCGGAAATGAGGAAAATCCCGATACGCAGTATTTT. As protein: CASSGNEENPDTQYF.

This CDR3 is CASRPAGISGANVLTF. CDR3 in DNA: TGCGCCAGCAGACCTGCAGGAATCTCTGGGGCCAACGTCCTGACTTTC. The J gene is TRBJ2-6, the V gene TRBV5-1; D call uncertain. The CDR3 is made up of 16 amino acids. Trimming shortened V by 5 bases and J by 0 bases, and 12 bases separated the two germline ends. Germline V gene data show CDR1 as SGHRS and CDR2 as YFSETQ.

The chain employs TRBV2 and TRBJ2-5; the D is unclear. This CDR3 has 13 residues. V was trimmed by 6 bases and J by 2 bases, leaving 10 bases between them. The germline V gene encodes CDR1 SNHLY and CDR2 FYNNEI. CDR3 DNA sequence: TGTGCCAGCAGCCGGACGGAGCAAGAGACCCAGTACTTC. Translated: CASSRTEQETQYF.

The rearrangement links TRBV27 to TRBJ2-7; unclear D gene. The germline V gene encodes CDR1 MNHEY and CDR2 SMNVEV (reference sequence). The CDR3 loop spans 14 amino acids. V dropped 0 bases and J dropped 2 bases, with 8 bases sitting between them. CDR3 loop: CASSLSADTYEQYF. CDR3 bases: TGTGCCAGCAGTTTATCGGCGGATACCTACGAGCAGTACTTC.

The chain carries TRBV7-9 and TRBJ2-7, with 7 bases aligning to TRBD1. The CDR3 is 15 amino acids. The germline V gene encodes CDR1 SEHNR and CDR2 FQNEAQ (reference sequence). Trimming took 3 bases from V and 2 from J; bases not matched to a gene: 7. The CDR3 region is CASSFSRDRAYEQYF. The CDR3 DNA reads as TGTGCCAGCAGCTTTTCCCGGGACAGAGCCTACGAGCAGTACTTC.

This clone came up a few times. This chain links TRBV18 with TRBJ2-1; D might be TRBD2 (6 bases). V shed 1 base and J shed 0 bases, with 16 bases lying between them. CDR1 is KGHSH and CDR2 is LQKENI in the germline V gene. This CDR3 has 18 residues. For the CDR3, the DNA is TGTGCCAGCTCACCACTTGCGCGGGGCGTTGGCTCCTACAATGAGCAGTTCTTC. Translation: CASSPLARGVGSYNEQFF.

This clone is medium-sized in the sample. V usage is TRBV5-5 and J usage is TRBJ1-6, with a tentative D call TRBD1 (6 bases). V lost 3 bases to trimming and J lost 7 bases, with 17 bases between them. The CDR3 totals 16 residues. The germline V gene encodes CDR1 SGHKS and CDR2 YYEKEE (reference sequence). The CDR3 loop is CASSSGRDMGNSPLHF. CDR3 DNA: TGTGCCAGCAGCTCGGGCCGGGACATGGGCAATTCACCCCTCCACTTT. The full variable domain, its missing parts supplied by reference TRBV5-5 and TRBJ1-6, is DAGVTQSPTHLIKTRGQQVTLRCSPISGHKSVSWYQQVLGQGPQFIFQYYEKEERGRGNFPDRFSARQFPNYSSELNVNALLLGDSALYLCASSSGRDMGNSPLHFGNGTRLTVT.

The chain uses TRBV2 and TRBJ2-1; perhaps TRBD1 as D (5 bases). Germline V gene sequence: CDR1 SNHLY, CDR2 FYNNEI. V was pared by 6 bases and J by 0 bases, with 12 bases between. This CDR3 contains 15 residues. In DNA, the CDR3 is TGTGCCAGCAGCCCTCAGGGCATCTCCTACAATGAGCAGTTCTTC. Amino acid sequence: CASSPQGISYNEQFF. The complete variable domain, with remaining parts taken from reference TRBV2 and TRBJ2-1, reads EPEVTQTPSHQVTQMGQEVILRCVPISNHLYFYWYRQILGQKVEFLVSFYNNEISEKSEIFDDQFSVERPDGSNFTLKIRSTKLEDSAMYFCASSPQGISYNEQFFGPGTRLTVL.